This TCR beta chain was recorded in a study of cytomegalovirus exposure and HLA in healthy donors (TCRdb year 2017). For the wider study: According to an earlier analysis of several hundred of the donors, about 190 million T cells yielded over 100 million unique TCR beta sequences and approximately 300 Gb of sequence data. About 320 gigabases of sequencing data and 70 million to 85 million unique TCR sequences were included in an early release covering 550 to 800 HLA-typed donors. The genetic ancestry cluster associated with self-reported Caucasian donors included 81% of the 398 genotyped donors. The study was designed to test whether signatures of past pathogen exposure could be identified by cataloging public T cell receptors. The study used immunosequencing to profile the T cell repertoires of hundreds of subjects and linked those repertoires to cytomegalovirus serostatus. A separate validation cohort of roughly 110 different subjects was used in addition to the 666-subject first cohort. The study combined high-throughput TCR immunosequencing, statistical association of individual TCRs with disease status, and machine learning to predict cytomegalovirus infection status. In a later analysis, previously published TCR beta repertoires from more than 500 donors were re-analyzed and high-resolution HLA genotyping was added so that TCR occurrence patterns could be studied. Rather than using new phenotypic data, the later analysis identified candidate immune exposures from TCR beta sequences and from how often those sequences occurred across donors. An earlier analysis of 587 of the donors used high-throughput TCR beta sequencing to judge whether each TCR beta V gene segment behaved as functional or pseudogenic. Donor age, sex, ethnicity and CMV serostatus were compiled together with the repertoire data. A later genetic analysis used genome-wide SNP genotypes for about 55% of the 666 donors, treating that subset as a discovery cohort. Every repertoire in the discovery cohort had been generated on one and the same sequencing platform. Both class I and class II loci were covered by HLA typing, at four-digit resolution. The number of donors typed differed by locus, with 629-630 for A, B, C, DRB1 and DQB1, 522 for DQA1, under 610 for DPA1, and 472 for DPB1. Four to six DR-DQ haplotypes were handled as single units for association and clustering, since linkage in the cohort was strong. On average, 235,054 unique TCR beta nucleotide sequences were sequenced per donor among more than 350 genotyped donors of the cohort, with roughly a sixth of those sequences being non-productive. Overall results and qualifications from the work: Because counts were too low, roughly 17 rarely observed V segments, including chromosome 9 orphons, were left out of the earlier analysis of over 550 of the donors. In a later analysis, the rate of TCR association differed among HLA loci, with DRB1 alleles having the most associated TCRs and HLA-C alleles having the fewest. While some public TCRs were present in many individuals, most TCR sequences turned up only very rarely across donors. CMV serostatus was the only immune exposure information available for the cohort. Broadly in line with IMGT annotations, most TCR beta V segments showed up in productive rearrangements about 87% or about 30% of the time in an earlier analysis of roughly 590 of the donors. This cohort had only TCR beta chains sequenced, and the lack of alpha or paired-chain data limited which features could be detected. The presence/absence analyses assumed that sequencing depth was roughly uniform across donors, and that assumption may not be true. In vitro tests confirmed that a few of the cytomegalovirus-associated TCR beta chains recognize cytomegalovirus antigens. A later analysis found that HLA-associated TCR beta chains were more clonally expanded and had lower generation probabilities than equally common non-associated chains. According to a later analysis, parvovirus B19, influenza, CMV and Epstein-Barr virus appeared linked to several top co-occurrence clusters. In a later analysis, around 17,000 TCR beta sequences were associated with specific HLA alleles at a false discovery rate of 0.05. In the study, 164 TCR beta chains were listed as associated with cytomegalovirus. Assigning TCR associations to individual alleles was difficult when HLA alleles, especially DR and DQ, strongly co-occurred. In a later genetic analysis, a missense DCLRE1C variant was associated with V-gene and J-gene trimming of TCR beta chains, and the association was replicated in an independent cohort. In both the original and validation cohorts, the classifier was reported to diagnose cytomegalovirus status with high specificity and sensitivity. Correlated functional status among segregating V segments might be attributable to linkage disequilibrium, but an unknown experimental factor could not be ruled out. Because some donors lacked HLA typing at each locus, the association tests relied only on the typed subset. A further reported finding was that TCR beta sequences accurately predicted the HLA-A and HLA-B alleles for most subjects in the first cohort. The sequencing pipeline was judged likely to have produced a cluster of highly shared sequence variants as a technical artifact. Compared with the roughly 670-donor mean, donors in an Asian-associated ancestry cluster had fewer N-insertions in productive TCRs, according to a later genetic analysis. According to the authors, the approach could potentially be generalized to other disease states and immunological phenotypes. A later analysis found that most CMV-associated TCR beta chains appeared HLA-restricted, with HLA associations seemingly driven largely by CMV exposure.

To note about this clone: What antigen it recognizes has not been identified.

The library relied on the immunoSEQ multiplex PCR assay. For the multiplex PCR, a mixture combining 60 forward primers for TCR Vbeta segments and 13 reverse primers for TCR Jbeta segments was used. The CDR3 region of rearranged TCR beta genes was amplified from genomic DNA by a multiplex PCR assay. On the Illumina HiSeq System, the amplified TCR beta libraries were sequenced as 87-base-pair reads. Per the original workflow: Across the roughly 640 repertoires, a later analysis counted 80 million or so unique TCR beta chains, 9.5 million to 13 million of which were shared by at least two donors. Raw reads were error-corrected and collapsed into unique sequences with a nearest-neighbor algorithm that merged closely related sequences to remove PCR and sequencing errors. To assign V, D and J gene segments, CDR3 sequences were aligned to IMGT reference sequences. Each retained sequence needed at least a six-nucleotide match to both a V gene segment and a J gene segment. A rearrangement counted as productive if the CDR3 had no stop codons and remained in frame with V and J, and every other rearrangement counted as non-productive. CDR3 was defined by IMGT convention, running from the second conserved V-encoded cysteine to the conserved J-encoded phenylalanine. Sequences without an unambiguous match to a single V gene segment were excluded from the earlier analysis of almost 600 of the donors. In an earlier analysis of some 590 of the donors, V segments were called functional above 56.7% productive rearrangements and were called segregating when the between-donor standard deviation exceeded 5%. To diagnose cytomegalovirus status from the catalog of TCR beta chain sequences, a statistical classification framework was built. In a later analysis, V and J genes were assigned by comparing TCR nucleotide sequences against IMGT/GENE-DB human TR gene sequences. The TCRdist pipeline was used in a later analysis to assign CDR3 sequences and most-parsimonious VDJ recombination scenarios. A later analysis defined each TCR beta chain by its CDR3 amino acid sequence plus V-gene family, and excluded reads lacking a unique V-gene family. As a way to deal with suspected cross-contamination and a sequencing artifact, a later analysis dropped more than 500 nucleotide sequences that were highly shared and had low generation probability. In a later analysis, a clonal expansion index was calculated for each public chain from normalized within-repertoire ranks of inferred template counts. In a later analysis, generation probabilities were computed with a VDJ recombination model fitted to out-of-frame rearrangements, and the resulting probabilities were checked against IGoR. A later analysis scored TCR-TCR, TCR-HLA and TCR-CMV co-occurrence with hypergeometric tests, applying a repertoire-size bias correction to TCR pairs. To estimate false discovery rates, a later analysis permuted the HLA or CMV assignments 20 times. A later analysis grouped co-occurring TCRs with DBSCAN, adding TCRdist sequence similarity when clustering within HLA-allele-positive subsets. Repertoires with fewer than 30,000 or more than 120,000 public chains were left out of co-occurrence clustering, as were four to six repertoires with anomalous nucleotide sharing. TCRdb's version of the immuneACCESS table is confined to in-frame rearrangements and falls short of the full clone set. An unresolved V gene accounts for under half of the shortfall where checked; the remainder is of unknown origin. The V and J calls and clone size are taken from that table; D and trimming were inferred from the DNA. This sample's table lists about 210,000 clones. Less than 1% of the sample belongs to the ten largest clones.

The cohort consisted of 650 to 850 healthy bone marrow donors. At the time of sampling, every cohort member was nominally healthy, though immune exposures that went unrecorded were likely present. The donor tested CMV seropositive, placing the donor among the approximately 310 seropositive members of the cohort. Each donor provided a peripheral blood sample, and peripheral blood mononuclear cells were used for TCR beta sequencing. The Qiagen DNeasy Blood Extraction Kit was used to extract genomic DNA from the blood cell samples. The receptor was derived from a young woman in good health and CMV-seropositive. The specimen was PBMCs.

The CDR3 here reads CASSYGTGYYEQYF. The bases are TGTGCCAGCAGTTACGGGACAGGGTACTACGAGCAGTACTTC. The sequence joins TRBV6-5 to TRBJ2-7, and TRBD1 aligns with 9 junction nucleotides. Trimming takes 2 bases off V and 3 bases off J; junction bases not matched to a gene: 2. CDR1 MNHEY and CDR2 SVGAGI are derived from the germline V gene. The CDR3 covers 14 residues, taking in both the cysteine and the phenylalanine. The CDR3 DNA has 42 bases and is translated from base 1.